The next 20 T cell receptor beta chains were all read from a single sample in a study of CD8+ T cells in alopecia areata listed by TCRdb under 2018. What this sample's time point label stands for: less than five weeks on oral tofacitinib. The sample's treatment or condition label, decoded: oral pan-JAK inhibitor, 5-10 mg twice daily. The library was produced with the immunoSEQ multiplex PCR assay. RNA was extracted from all samples and reverse transcribed into cDNA as template for TCR sequencing. TCRdb took over this immuneACCESS table, retaining in-frame rearrangements with V and J assigned. Such tables are incomplete; in checked studies, under half of the missing clones stem from an unresolved V gene, and the remainder is unexplained. For this sample there are around 190,000 clones; around 66% appear just once. Of the sample, 4% to 4.5% is held by the ten largest clones. The sequencing used CD4+ T cells sorted from blood, collected at week 4, from a patient treated with tofacitinib. These receptor sequences come from a human donor with alopecia areata.

The rearrangement uses TRBV14 and TRBJ2-4; no clear D. The germline CDR1 and CDR2 sequences are SGHDN and FVKESK. The CDR3 totals 13 residues. V was pared by 0 bases and J by 9 bases, with 9 bases between. CDR3 sequence (DNA): TGTGCCAGCAGCCAAGATCCCCATGGCATTCAGTACTTC. This codes for CASSQDPHGIQYF.

The rearrangement joins TRBV5-6 to TRBJ1-4; a weak D match, TRBD1 (5 bases). Trimming stripped 4 bases from V and 3 bases from J, with 19 bases between. This CDR3 has 17 amino acids. The germline CDR1 and CDR2 sequences are SGHDT and YYEEEE. The CDR3 reads CASSPPLGVGANEKLFF. The CDR3 DNA is TGTGCCAGCAGCCCGCCCTTGGGGGTGGGGGCTAATGAAAAACTGTTTTTT.

The chain is built from TRBV9 and TRBJ2-7, with D unresolved. Trimming stripped 1 base from V and 0 bases from J, with 5 bases between. The CDR3 sequence is 13 residues long. In germline, CDR1 is SGDLS, CDR2 YYNGEE. The CDR3 sequence: CASSVSNSYEQYF. The CDR3 DNA follows: TGTGCCAGCAGCGTATCAAACTCCTACGAGCAGTACTTC.

The chain links TRBV5-1 to TRBJ2-7, with D unresolved. Germline CDR1 SGHRS, CDR2 YFSETQ. V lost 4 bases, J lost 6 bases, and 20 bases lay in between. The CDR3 extends over 15 amino acids. The CDR3, as DNA: TGCGCCAGCAGCCCGATGACGTCGGTAGGTGGCGAGCAGTACTTC. This gives the protein CASSPMTSVGGEQYF.

A word on this clone: Other DNA sequences of this sample code for an identical CDR3. This chain connects TRBV29-1 to TRBJ1-2; 10 positions agree with TRBD1. After removal of 6 bases from V and 1 base from J, the junction contained 5 bases not matched to a gene. This CDR3 has 14 amino acids. The germline gives CDR1 SQVTM, CDR2 ANQGSEA. As DNA, the CDR3 is TGCAGCGTGGACGGGACAGGGGATAACTATGGCTACACCTTC. It yields the protein CSVDGTGDNYGYTF. Together with reference TRBV29-1 and TRBJ1-2, the CDR3 gives the full variable domain: SAVISQKPSRDICQRGTSLTIQCQVDSQVTMMFWYRQQPGQSLTLIATANQGSEATYESGFVIDKFPISRPNLTFSTLTVSNMSPEDSSIYLCSVDGTGDNYGYTFGSGTRLTVV.

The chain recombines TRBV29-1 with TRBJ2-5, with D possibly being TRBD2 (5 bases). The CDR3 contains 13 residues. The V and J ends lost 3 bases and 1 base respectively, with 9 bases between them. Germline CDR1 SQVTM, CDR2 ANQGSEA. CDR3: CSVDWTFQETQYF. The CDR3 DNA follows: TGCAGCGTTGACTGGACTTTCCAAGAGACCCAGTACTTC.

This clone was seen once. This chain links TRBV7-8 with TRBJ2-7; 8 bases align to TRBD1. Losses at the gene ends were 5 bases for V and 4 bases for J; bases not matched to a gene: 10. CDR3 length equals 15 residues. Germline assignment: CDR1 SGHVS and CDR2 FQNEAQ. CDR3 sequence: CASSPGQGGLYEQYF. DNA of the CDR3: TGTGCCAGCAGCCCCGGACAGGGAGGCTTATACGAGCAGTACTTC.

The chain employs TRBV14 and TRBJ2-7; no definite D call. In germline, CDR1 is SGHDN, CDR2 FVKESK. V was cut by 4 bases and J by 0 bases, with 4 bases left in between. The CDR3 contains 12 residues. The CDR3 nucleotides are TGTGCCAGCAGCCGACTCTCCTACGAGCAGTACTTC. Protein product: CASSRLSYEQYF.

The chain couples TRBV2 to TRBJ1-1; 7 bases agree with TRBD1. This CDR3 spans 13 amino acids. V shed 6 bases, J shed 4 bases, and the junction held 5 bases outside the gene matches. Looked up from germline, CDR1 is SNHLY and CDR2 is FYNNEI. CDR3 sequence (DNA): TGTGCCAGCAGGAGACAGGGCCCCACTGAAGCTTTCTTT. Amino acids: CASRRQGPTEAFF.

This chain links TRBV7-9 with TRBJ2-1; maybe TRBD2 (7 bases). The CDR3 loop spans 14 amino acids. V lost 7 bases and J lost 10, with 20 bases in between. Germline assignment: CDR1 SEHNR and CDR2 FQNEAQ (reference sequence). This CDR3 reads CASTFGGATEEQFF. CDR3 DNA sequence: TGTGCCAGCACCTTTGGGGGGGCAACGGAGGAGCAGTTCTTC.

This chain uses TRBV25-1 with TRBJ2-7, with TRBD1 matching 9 bases. Trimming removed 7 bases from V and 4 bases from J; junction bases left unmatched: 20. Germline loops: CDR1 MGHDK, CDR2 SYGVNS. This CDR3 comprises 18 residues. The CDR3 reads CASTLAGTGWRRGYEQYF. The CDR3 DNA is TGTGCCAGCACTCTGGCCGGGACAGGGTGGCGTCGAGGTTACGAGCAGTACTTC.

This chain joins TRBV5-1 and TRBJ2-5; maybe TRBD1 (6 bases). The CDR3 sequence is 14 residues long. Trimming took off 4 bases at V and 7 bases at J, with 17 bases between the two ends. Germline V gene data show CDR1 as SGHRS and CDR2 as YFSETQ. DNA of the CDR3: TGCGCCAGCAGCCCCCGTTACAGGGAATGGACCCAGTACTTC. Translating gives CASSPRYREWTQYF.

The CDR3 sequence: CAWSRDAQEQYF. CDR3 bases: TGTGCCTGGAGTCGGGACGCCCAAGAGCAGTACTTC. This chain joins TRBV30 and TRBJ2-7; TRBD1 or TRBD2 may be the D gene (5 bases each). The V end lost 2 bases, the J end lost 7 bases, and 12 bases lay between the germline ends. Per germline, CDR1 GTSNPN and CDR2 SVGIG (reference sequence). This CDR3 is 12 amino acids long. The complete variable domain, with remaining parts taken from reference TRBV30 and TRBJ2-7, reads SQTIHQWPATLVQPVGSPLSLECTVEGTSNPNLYWYRQAAGRGLQLLFYSVGIGQISSEVPQNLSASRPQDRQFILSSKKLLLSDSGFYLCAWSRDAQEQYFGPGTRLTVT.

This chain connects TRBV5-5 to TRBJ1-1, with D possibly matching TRBD1 (5 bases). Trimming left V 2 bases short and J 1 base short, with 18 bases between. This CDR3 region has 17 residues. Germline loops: CDR1 SGHKS, CDR2 YYEKEE (reference sequence). The CDR3, as DNA: TGTGCCAGCAGCTTCAGACACGCGACAGTCTGGAACACTGAAGCTTTCTTT. Residues: CASSFRHATVWNTEAFF.

V is TRBV6-5 and J is TRBJ1-2; D unclear. CDR3 length: 14 amino acids. V was shortened by 0 bases and J by 0 bases, with 5 bases between the two germline ends. CDR1 and CDR2 (germline): MNHEY, SVGAGI. Here the CDR3 reads CASSYSGANYGYTF. In nucleotides, the CDR3 is TGTGCCAGCAGTTACTCCGGGGCTAACTATGGCTACACCTTC.

The chain links TRBV27 to TRBJ2-2; tentatively, D is TRBD1 (6 bases). The CDR3 spans 14 residues. CDR1 is MNHEY and CDR2 is SMNVEV in the germline V gene (reference sequence). The CDR3 loop reads CATSKQGGTGELFF. In DNA, the CDR3 is TGTGCTACCTCAAAACAGGGTGGCACCGGGGAGCTGTTTTTT.

This clone was detected only a few times. V usage is TRBV19 and J usage is TRBJ2-7, with 7 bases aligning to TRBD2. The CDR3 spans 15 residues. Looked up from germline, CDR1 is LNHDA and CDR2 is SQIVND (reference sequence). Trimming removed 3 bases from V and 2 bases from J; junction bases left unmatched: 7. CDR3 sequence: CASSMYGGDPYEQYF. The CDR3 coding sequence is TGTGCCAGTAGTATGTATGGGGGGGACCCCTACGAGCAGTACTTC. Using reference TRBV19 and TRBJ2-7 for the parts outside the CDR3, the full variable domain is DGGITQSPKYLFRKEGQNVTLSCEQNLNHDAMYWYRQDPGQGLRLIYYSQIVNDFQKGDIAEGYSVSREKKESFPLTVTSAQKNPTAFYLCASSMYGGDPYEQYFGPGTRLTVT.

The table lists this clone with many counts. The chain employs TRBV14 and TRBJ1-3, with 7 bases lining up with TRBD1. This CDR3 region has 13 residues. Germline CDR1 reads SGHDN; CDR2 reads FVKESK. V lost 3 bases to trimming and J lost 7 bases; unmatched junction nucleotides: 3. The CDR3 protein is CASSQVGQNTIYF. CDR3 nucleotides: TGTGCCAGCAGCCAGGTGGGACAGAACACCATATATTTT.

This clone came up once. The chain links TRBV6-6 to TRBJ1-5, with D unresolved. Per germline, CDR1 MNHNY and CDR2 SVGAGI (reference sequence). The CDR3 consists of 15 residues. Trimming took off 0 bases at V and 0 bases at J, with 6 bases between the two ends. The CDR3 DNA sequence: TGTGCCAGCAGTTACTCGACAAATAGCAATCAGCCCCAGCATTTT. Translation gives CASSYSTNSNQPQHF.

The chain has TRBV5-1 and TRBJ1-6; 7 nucleotides match TRBD1. The CDR3 covers 14 residues. V shed 0 bases and J 11 bases; nucleotides not matched to a gene: 5. Germline CDR1 reads SGHRS; CDR2 reads YFSETQ. The CDR3 here is CASSLEAGGPPLHF. DNA of the CDR3: TGCGCCAGCAGCTTGGAAGCAGGGGGGCCACCCCTCCACTTT.